A selection of T cell receptor beta chains follows, all from one sample in a study of shared clonotypes between healthy human individuals. The table came from immunoSEQ multiplex PCR; TCRdb's copy has only in-frame clones and leaves some out. This table holds around 1.9 million clones, roughly 95% found once. Material: naive CD8+ T cells from PBMCs. The receptor source for this set is a man younger than 35 in good health. Some clones in this sample may be carry-over from other donors' samples. The CDR3 runs from the conserved cysteine through the conserved F or W. D genes are given only for firm matches. A clone size is listed for some rows: how often the clone was seen (once, few, many), or a class if it is expanded.

d_gene	abundance	v_gene	j_gene	CDR3aa	CDR3nt
TRBD2	NA	TRBV15	TRBJ2-3	CATSRRAGLAGQTDTQYF	TGTGCCACCAGCAGGCGAGCGGGACTAGCGGGTCAAACAGATACGCAGTATTTT
TRBD2	NA	TRBV5-1	TRBJ2-5	CASSTGLAGGRETQYF	TGCGCCAGCAGCACGGGACTAGCGGGAGGAAGGGAGACCCAGTACTTC
NA	NA	TRBV28	TRBJ2-1	CASSSLFGDNEQFF	TGTGCCAGCAGCTCGCTTTTTGGGGACAATGAGCAGTTCTTC
TRBD1	NA	TRBV29-1	TRBJ1-1	CSVEDLRTGGFGDTEAFF	TGCAGCGTTGAAGATCTCCGCACAGGGGGCTTTGGAGACACTGAAGCTTTCTTT
NA	NA	TRBV5-6	TRBJ2-7	CASSLPYEQYF	TGTGCCAGCAGCCTCCCCTACGAGCAGTACTTC
NA	NA	TRBV20-1	TRBJ1-6	CSVKGSPLHF	TGCAGTGTCAAGGGTTCACCCCTCCACTTT
NA	NA	TRBV11-2	TRBJ2-3	CASSLAVWDTQYF	TGTGCCAGCAGCTTGGCAGTCTGGGATACGCAGTATTTT
TRBD1	NA	TRBV27	TRBJ1-5	CASSLGPGDRGQPQHF	TGTGCCAGCAGTCTAGGTCCTGGGGACAGGGGACAGCCCCAGCATTTT
TRBD2	NA	TRBV27	TRBJ2-7	CASSKGLASAEQYF	TGTGCCAGCTCTAAAGGACTAGCGTCGGCCGAGCAGTACTTC
NA	NA	TRBV7-9	TRBJ1-1	CATRGGNTEAFF	TGTGCCACCCGGGGGGGGAACACTGAAGCTTTCTTT
TRBD2	NA	TRBV10-3	TRBJ2-3	CAISGGLAGGPFGTDTQYF	TGTGCCATCAGTGGAGGACTAGCGGGAGGGCCTTTTGGCACAGATACGCAGTATTTT
NA	NA	TRBV7-9	TRBJ2-1	CASYAAYNEQFF	TGTGCCAGTTACGCCGCCTACAATGAGCAGTTCTTC
TRBD2	NA	TRBV12-5	TRBJ2-1	CASGLGLAGQYNEQFF	TGTGCTAGTGGTTTGGGTCTAGCGGGCCAATACAATGAGCAGTTCTTC
NA	NA	TRBV27	TRBJ1-1	CASSTMNTEAFF	TGTGCCAGCAGTACAATGAACACTGAAGCTTTCTTT
NA	NA	TRBV6-1	TRBJ2-2	CASTPGGAPGELFF	TGTGCCAGCACCCCTGGTGGGGCCCCCGGGGAGCTGTTTTTT
TRBD1	NA	TRBV5-1	TRBJ1-2	CASSRGTGDGYTF	TGCGCCAGCAGCCGCGGGACAGGTGATGGCTACACCTTC
TRBD1	NA	TRBV2	TRBJ2-5	CASSGTGTGYAYQETQYF	TGTGCCAGCAGTGGGACCGGGACAGGGTATGCGTACCAAGAGACCCAGTACTTC
TRBD2	NA	TRBV5-6	TRBJ2-7	CASSRGEYYSYEQYF	TGTGCCAGCAGCCGGGGGGAGTATTACTCCTACGAGCAGTACTTC
TRBD1	NA	TRBV9	TRBJ2-2	CASSGPGQGNTGELFF	TGTGCCAGCAGCGGACCGGGACAGGGTAACACCGGGGAGCTGTTTTTT
TRBD2	NA	TRBV4-2	TRBJ2-1	CASSQDLVGLASYNEQFF	TGTGCCAGCAGCCAAGATTTAGTTGGACTAGCGTCCTACAATGAGCAGTTCTTC
NA	NA	TRBV27	TRBJ2-2	CASSSAGTGELFF	TGTGCCAGCAGTTCGGCCGGCACCGGGGAGCTGTTTTTT
TRBD1	NA	TRBV9	TRBJ1-1	CASSVLASTGARAEAFF	TGTGCCAGCAGCGTACTGGCTTCGACAGGGGCGCGCGCTGAAGCTTTCTTT
NA	NA	TRBV27	TRBJ2-1	CASSFFEEQFF	TGTGCCAGCAGTTTTTTTGAGGAGCAGTTCTTC
NA	NA	TRBV7-9	TRBJ2-7	CATTSPSSYEQYF	TGTGCCACCACTAGCCCGAGCTCCTACGAGCAGTACTTC
NA	NA	TRBV2	TRBJ1-2	CAHLEGSIGYTF	TGTGCCCACTTGGAGGGGTCGATTGGCTACACCTTC
NA	NA	TRBV7-9	TRBJ2-7	CASSLKREVEQYF	TGTGCCAGCAGCTTGAAACGGGAAGTCGAGCAGTACTTC
TRBD2	NA	TRBV27	TRBJ2-5	CASNGRGEETQYF	TGTGCCAGCAACGGGAGGGGGGAAGAGACCCAGTACTTC
NA	NA	TRBV15	TRBJ2-1	CATSRAPGTPSYNEQFF	TGTGCCACCAGCAGAGCCCCGGGGACTCCTTCCTACAATGAGCAGTTCTTC
NA	once	TRBV6-5	TRBJ1-1	CASSYSGSLGAFF	TGTGCCAGCAGTTACTCGGGCAGCCTCGGGGCTTTCTTT
NA	NA	TRBV13	TRBJ2-7	CASSLSGTAAYEQYF	TGTGCCAGCAGTCTTAGCGGGACAGCAGCCTACGAGCAGTACTTC
NA	NA	TRBV7-9	TRBJ2-2	CASSRDPDRYHGELFF	TGTGCCAGCAGTCGCGACCCCGACAGGTACCACGGGGAGCTGTTTTTT
NA	NA	TRBV5-5	TRBJ1-1	CACSGFGNTEAFF	TGTGCCTGCTCCGGGTTCGGGAACACTGAAGCTTTCTTT
NA	NA	TRBV21-1	TRBJ2-5	CASSKESGDGYF	TGTGCCAGCAGCAAAGAATCGGGTGATGGATACTTC
NA	NA	TRBV9	TRBJ1-2	CASVNSGNGYTF	TGTGCCAGCGTAAACTCCGGAAATGGCTACACCTTC
NA	once	TRBV29-1	TRBJ2-7	CSAYQGLGAEQYF	TGCAGCGCCTACCAGGGGCTAGGGGCCGAGCAGTACTTC
NA	NA	TRBV28	TRBJ1-4	CASSRTVATNEKLFF	TGTGCCAGCAGCCGGACGGTTGCAACTAATGAAAAACTGTTTTTT
TRBD2	NA	TRBV2	TRBJ2-2	CASSEAGWREGNTGELFF	TGTGCCAGCAGTGAAGCTGGGTGGCGGGAGGGTAACACCGGGGAGCTGTTTTTT
NA	NA	TRBV10-2	TRBJ1-2	CASSDRSGYGYTF	TGCGCCAGCAGTGACCGCAGCGGCTATGGCTACACCTTC
TRBD2	NA	TRBV28	TRBJ2-5	CASSPIPGLEIKETQYF	TGTGCCAGCAGCCCGATCCCGGGACTAGAAATCAAAGAGACCCAGTACTTC
NA	NA	TRBV5-5	TRBJ2-7	CASSSEGAAYEQYF	TGTGCCAGCAGCTCGGAGGGGGCGGCCTACGAGCAGTACTTC
NA	NA	TRBV11-1	TRBJ2-1	CASSLVRGNNEQFF	TGTGCCAGCAGCTTAGTTCGGGGAAACAATGAGCAGTTCTTC
TRBD2	NA	TRBV7-8	TRBJ2-3	CASSGRGLAGADTQYF	TGTGCCAGCAGCGGAAGGGGACTAGCGGGAGCCGATACGCAGTATTTT
NA	NA	TRBV6-1	TRBJ1-1	CASSDWRLNTEAFF	TGTGCCAGCAGTGACTGGCGACTGAACACTGAAGCTTTCTTT
TRBD1	NA	TRBV14	TRBJ2-1	CASSRRRQGYNEQFF	TGTGCCAGCAGCCGCCGCCGACAGGGGTACAATGAGCAGTTCTTC
NA	few	TRBV15	TRBJ1-5	CATGRTDNQPQHF	TGTGCCACCGGAAGGACGGATAATCAGCCCCAGCATTTT
TRBD1	NA	TRBV6-1	TRBJ1-1	CASSRSTGVNTEAFF	TGTGCCAGCAGTAGGTCGACAGGGGTGAACACTGAAGCTTTCTTT
TRBD1	NA	TRBV2	TRBJ1-1	CASRGRDRATEAFF	TGTGCCAGCAGGGGACGGGACAGGGCCACTGAAGCTTTCTTT
NA	NA	TRBV2	TRBJ2-3	CASSSGRSTDTQYF	TGTGCCAGCAGTTCCGGGAGAAGCACAGATACGCAGTATTTT
NA	NA	TRBV27	TRBJ2-1	CASSFLSGGASYNEQFF	TGTGCCAGCAGTTTCCTCAGTGGGGGGGCTTCCTACAATGAGCAGTTCTTC
NA	NA	TRBV9	TRBJ2-3	CASSDRMGGTDTQYF	TGTGCCAGCAGCGACCGAATGGGGGGCACAGATACGCAGTATTTT
TRBD1	NA	TRBV10-3	TRBJ1-2	CAISEPLDRFYGYTF	TGTGCCATCAGTGAGCCTCTGGACAGGTTCTATGGCTACACCTTC
NA	NA	TRBV28	TRBJ2-3	CASSLRRISWGDTQYF	TGTGCCAGCAGCCTAAGACGGATCTCCTGGGGAGATACGCAGTATTTT
NA	NA	TRBV6-1	TRBJ2-7	CASSVTPLAAYEQYF	TGTGCCAGCAGTGTGACTCCACTGGCCGCCTACGAGCAGTACTTC
NA	NA	TRBV27	TRBJ2-3	CASSLFPSDTQYF	TGTGCCAGCAGTTTATTTCCCTCAGATACGCAGTATTTT
NA	NA	TRBV19	TRBJ1-1	CASSMADGGTEAFF	TGTGCCAGTAGTATGGCTGATGGCGGCACTGAAGCTTTCTTT
TRBD2	NA	TRBV4-1	TRBJ2-1	CASSQETSGRWNEQFF	TGCGCCAGCAGCCAAGAGACTAGCGGGAGGTGGAATGAGCAGTTCTTC
NA	NA	TRBV27	TRBJ2-7	CASSASAGQKLYEQYF	TGTGCCAGCAGTGCATCCGCGGGACAGAAGCTTTACGAGCAGTACTTC
NA	NA	TRBV4-1	TRBJ2-1	CASSQDAFLGGAYNEQFF	TGCGCCAGCAGCCAAGATGCTTTTTTGGGAGGAGCCTACAATGAGCAGTTCTTC